This T cell receptor (beta chain) was documented in a study of identical twins (dated by TCRdb to the mid-2010s). Some background on the complete study: The study deep-sequenced TCR alpha and beta repertoires from monozygotic twins, unrelated adults of various ages and cord blood to test whether fetal clonotypes persist. To rule out contamination, the twin experiments were replicated at different times with different library preparation protocols. Study-wide conclusions, independent of this receptor: Fewer insertions were carried by abundant cord blood beta clonotypes; a weaker similar trend was observed in young adult naive repertoires, while no such trend was observed in memory repertoires. In monozygotic twins, recombination models systematically underestimated out-of-frame TCR alpha sharing, but the models matched the sharing seen between unrelated individuals. Compared with coincidental sharing between unrelated individuals, an excess of low generation-probability sequences was observed among out-of-frame TCR alpha sequences shared between twins. Because the same donors could not be followed over many years, the conclusions relied on cross-sectional statistical analysis. Invariant T cells such as MAIT and iNKT could partly confound zero-insertion analyses, although diverse VJ usage argued against such confounding for most clonotypes. The excess sharing between twins in beta out-of-frame sequences was weaker because fewer shared sequences reduced the signal-to-noise ratio.

This clonotype was seen ten or more times. Its specific antigen is unknown. No clone much larger than this one lies a single base away; base qualities are absent. Germline trimming: 3 bases from V, 6 bases from J; junction bases outside gene matches: 9. The CDR3 numbers 15 residues from cysteine through phenylalanine. Here the CDR3 DNA is all that survives: 45 bases in frame from base 1. Every donor was a healthy Caucasian. Three pairs of female monozygotic twins, all aged roughly 18 to 30 years, made up the twin cohort. CD4+ and CD8+ T cell populations were isolated with positive isolation kits from Invitrogen. Library preparation was by 5' RACE. The listed sequencing device is Illumina HiSeq 2000. Template switching added a universal primer binding site, and the final cDNA carried a unique molecular identifier that allowed TCR cDNA molecules to be counted accurately. First-strand cDNA for TCR alpha and beta chains was synthesized from specific primers in the conserved constant-segment region. To control for contamination, each cDNA library was double barcoded with a SMART-Mk sample barcode plus Illumina barcodes. TruSeq adapter sequences and Illumina sample barcodes were added in two successive PCR steps. TCR alpha and beta cDNA libraries were sequenced on the Illumina HiSeq platform with custom primers. As for how the authors treated the data: MiGEC was used to process raw reads and extract unique molecular identifiers, and MiXCR was used to find CDR3 positions. For each individual, recombination models were inferred using an EM algorithm with the repgenHMM and IGoR tools. Shared clonotype analysis was performed with the tcR package in R, normalizing sharing by the product of cloneset sizes. To study raw recombination without the effects of thymic and clonal selection, out-of-frame nonproductive sequences were analyzed. TCRdb took the public reads, trimmed them with fastp at Q25, ran MiXCR for clone calling and kept in-frame beta chains. Rows are combined by CDR3 protein, so each entry shows the most common genes and DNA. TCRdb assigned the V and J calls; the authors' analysis was not used. The sample has 450,000 or so distinct CDR3 sequences on record, roughly an eighth of them singletons. Of the sample, approximately 0.98% falls within the top ten clones.

The same sample was also studied in work on yellow fever vaccine responses in identical twins. The other study reports the following: The T cell response to vaccination in identical twins was reported by the authors to appear partly convergent and partly personalized. In identical twins, the study followed T cell clones that responded to the vaccine with precision.

The chain employs TRBV12-3 or TRBV12-4 and TRBJ1-2; the central 8 bases match TRBD1. This TCR came from a woman aged 18 to 35 in good health. Source material: CD4+ T cells sorted from blood. The bases are TGTGCCAGCAGTTTTAGGGGGACAGGAGACGATGGCTACACCTTC. Translated, it reads CASSFRGTGDDGYTF.